Below, 14 T cell receptor beta chains from the same sample are listed, as sequenced in a study of low-dose radiotherapy and immunotherapy resistance in tumors. Alpha- and beta-chain coverage of first-strand cDNA came from TRAV- and TRBV-specific primers. TCRs were amplified for around 21 PCR cycles with a constant-region primer and V-primer adapter. TCRdb processed the reads anew with MiXCR; each CDR3 protein has one entry. The sample yields under 90,000 distinct CDR3 sequences, less than 20% seen once. Described time point: after trial treatment. Documented treatment: LDRT plus nivolumab, ipilimumab, low-dose cyclophosphamide and aspirin (RACIN trial). The sequenced sample was PBMCs, obtained after low-dose radiotherapy plus immunotherapy. These receptors were taken from a male donor with prostate cancer.

This clonotype was counted at least ten times. The J gene is TRBJ2-6, the V gene TRBV7-9; D not resolved. Germline CDR1 reads SEHNR; CDR2 reads FQNEAQ (reference sequence). The CDR3 sequence is 17 residues long. V was cut by 1 base and J by 1 base, with 11 bases left in between. The DNA for the CDR3 is TGTGCCAGCAGCTTAGGGCGTGGTTCTTCTGGGGCCAACGTCCTGACTTTC. Translating gives CASSLGRGSSGANVLTF.

This clonotype came up many times. The V and J genes are TRBV28 and TRBJ2-5, with D uncertain. The CDR3 extends over 12 amino acids. V was trimmed by 5 bases and J by 1 base, leaving 5 bases between them. Germline CDR1 is MDHEN and CDR2 is SYDVKM. In nucleotides, the CDR3 is TGTGCCAGCAGTCCCCCCCAAGAGACCCAGTACTTC. It yields the protein CASSPPQETQYF.

This clonotype has at least ten counts. This rearrangement joins TRBV3-1 to TRBJ2-1; D remains ambiguous. The CDR3 contains 17 residues. The V end was cut by 0 bases, the J end by 5 bases, with 17 bases between. The germline CDR1 and CDR2 sequences are LGHDT and YNNKEL (reference sequence). CDR3 amino acids: CASSQDPEASLNNEQFF. The CDR3 DNA reads TGTGCCAGCAGCCAAGACCCGGAAGCATCCCTTAACAATGAGCAGTTCTTC.

This clonotype has at least ten counts. The rearrangement joins TRBV14 to TRBJ2-1; 7 nucleotides line up with TRBD1. The ends lost 2 bases at V and 5 bases at J; junction bases unmatched: 12. The CDR3 consists of 17 residues. Germline assignment: CDR1 SGHDN and CDR2 FVKESK. CDR3 in DNA: TGTGCCAGCAGCCAAATTTGGTGGGCAGGGGGAAACAATGAGCAGTTCTTC. Translation: CASSQIWWAGGNNEQFF.

Notes on this clonotype: Because the CDR3's place on the DNA is in doubt, the DNA is left out and the CDR3 is given as listed by TCRdb. The V gene is TRBV21-1, the J gene TRBJ2-7. TRBV21-1 is tagged as a pseudogene. The CDR3 is 23 amino acids long, termini counted. CDR3 sequence: CASTNQTSMYLCASKDSSYEQYF.

This clonotype has ten or more counts. This chain connects TRBV30 to TRBJ1-1, with D uncertain. CDR1 and CDR2 (germline): GTSNPN, SVGIG (reference sequence). CDR3 length equals 12 residues. Trimming took off 3 bases at V and 4 bases at J, with 9 bases between the two ends. The CDR3 DNA sequence: TGTGCCTGGAGCCCGGTGGGCACTGAAGCTTTCTTT. This encodes CAWSPVGTEAFF. The whole variable domain, remainder taken from reference TRBV30 and TRBJ1-1, is SQTIHQWPATLVQPVGSPLSLECTVEGTSNPNLYWYRQAAGRGLQLLFYSVGIGQISSEVPQNLSASRPQDRQFILSSKKLLLSDSGFYLCAWSPVGTEAFFGQGTRLTVV.

Many counts were recorded for this clonotype. The chain combines TRBV5-1 with TRBJ2-7; the match to TRBD1 covers 10 bases. Germline V gene lookup returns CDR1 SGHRS and CDR2 YFSETQ. CDR3 length equals 17 residues. The junction had 16 bases not matched to a gene; V was cut back by 4 bases and J by 6 bases. The CDR3 sequence is CASSLDGGDRGPREQYF. CDR3 DNA sequence: TGCGCCAGCAGCCTGGACGGGGGTGACAGGGGGCCCCGCGAGCAGTACTTC.

Many counts were recorded for this clonotype. V gene TRBV2 combines with J gene TRBJ2-5, with 9 nucleotides matching TRBD2. This CDR3 is built from 15 residues. Trimming at V came to 6 bases and at J to 5 bases, leaving 10 bases not matched to a gene. Germline CDR1 and CDR2: SNHLY and FYNNEI. Written as DNA, the CDR3 is TGTGCCAGCAGCGAGACCGGGACTAGCTTGGAGACCCAGTACTTC. Translated: CASSETGTSLETQYF.

As regards this clonotype: Possible read error: a much larger clone is one base away. This sequence joins TRBV19 and TRBJ2-1; 12 nucleotides align to TRBD2. Looked up from germline, CDR1 is LNHDA and CDR2 is SQIVND (reference sequence). CDR3 length equals 14 residues. CDR3 sequence: CAGSIRLAGVEQFF. The CDR3 DNA reads as TGTGCCGGTAGTATCCGACTAGCGGGGGTAGAGCAGTTCTTC.

This clonotype has a count of ten or more. This CDR3 is CASSPTGGAYNEQFF. The CDR3 nucleotides are TGTGCCAGCAGTCCCACCGGGGGAGCATACAATGAGCAGTTCTTC. This chain connects TRBV28 to TRBJ2-1, with D tentatively TRBD2 (6 bases). Germline CDR1 MDHEN, CDR2 SYDVKM. This CDR3 region has 15 residues. V lost 5 bases to trimming and J lost 4 bases, with 15 bases between them.

To note about this clonotype: A read error is the likely source, as a far larger clone sits one nucleotide away. V usage is TRBV5-8 and J usage is TRBJ2-7; a possible D gene is TRBD2 (6 bases). The CDR3 is made up of 17 amino acids. V was trimmed by 4 bases and J by 7 bases, leaving 27 bases between them. Germline CDR1 reads SGHTS; CDR2 reads YDEGEE. CDR3 DNA: TGTGCCAGCAGCCCGTCCCGGCGGGAAGGTTTCTACAATGAGCAGTACTTC. This sequence encodes CASSPSRREGFYNEQYF.

This clonotype was recorded at least ten times. V usage is TRBV5-1 and J usage is TRBJ1-1; the D is unclear. V was shortened by 3 bases and J by 0 bases, with 9 bases between the two germline ends. Germline V gene data show CDR1 as SGHRS and CDR2 as YFSETQ. The CDR3 loop spans 14 amino acids. CDR3 protein: CASSWRGMNTEAFF. Written as DNA, the CDR3 is TGCGCCAGCAGCTGGCGAGGCATGAACACTGAAGCTTTCTTT.

This clonotype was detected many times. The V and J genes are TRBV20-1 and TRBJ1-5, with D perhaps TRBD1 (5 bases). V lost 1 base and J 4 bases, leaving 17 bases between the germline ends. CDR3 length: 16 residues. CDR1 is DFQATT, CDR2 SNEGSKA, per germline (reference sequence). This CDR3 is CSARVIGQPPNQPQHF. CDR3 bases: TGCAGTGCTAGAGTTATAGGACAACCTCCAAATCAGCCCCAGCATTTT.

The chain recombines TRBV20-1 with TRBJ2-5; 8 nucleotides line up with TRBD1. This CDR3 region has 15 residues. With V trimmed by 1 base and J by 7 bases, 11 bases remained unmatched. CDR1 is DFQATT and CDR2 is SNEGSKA in the germline V gene (reference sequence). CDR3 nucleotides: TGCAGTGCTAGAGTCAACGACAGGGGTCGGCGGACCCAGTACTTC. It is translated as CSARVNDRGRRTQYF.